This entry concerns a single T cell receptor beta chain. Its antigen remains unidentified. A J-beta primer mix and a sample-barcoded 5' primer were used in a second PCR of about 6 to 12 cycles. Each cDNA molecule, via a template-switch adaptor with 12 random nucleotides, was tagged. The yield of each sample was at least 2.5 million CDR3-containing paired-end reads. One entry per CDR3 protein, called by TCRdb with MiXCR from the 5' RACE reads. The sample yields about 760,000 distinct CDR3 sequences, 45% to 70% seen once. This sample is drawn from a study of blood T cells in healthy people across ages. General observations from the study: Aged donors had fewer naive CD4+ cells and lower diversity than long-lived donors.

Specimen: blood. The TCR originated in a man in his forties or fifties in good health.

This CDR3 is CASSSSPAHEQYF. The CDR3 DNA follows: TGTGCCAGCAGTTCTTCACCAGCCCACGAGCAGTACTTC. The chain carries TRBV28 and TRBJ2-7; D ambiguous. The germline gives CDR1 MDHEN, CDR2 SYDVKM. V was shortened by 4 bases and J by 5 bases, with 12 bases between the two germline ends. There are 13 residues in the CDR3.